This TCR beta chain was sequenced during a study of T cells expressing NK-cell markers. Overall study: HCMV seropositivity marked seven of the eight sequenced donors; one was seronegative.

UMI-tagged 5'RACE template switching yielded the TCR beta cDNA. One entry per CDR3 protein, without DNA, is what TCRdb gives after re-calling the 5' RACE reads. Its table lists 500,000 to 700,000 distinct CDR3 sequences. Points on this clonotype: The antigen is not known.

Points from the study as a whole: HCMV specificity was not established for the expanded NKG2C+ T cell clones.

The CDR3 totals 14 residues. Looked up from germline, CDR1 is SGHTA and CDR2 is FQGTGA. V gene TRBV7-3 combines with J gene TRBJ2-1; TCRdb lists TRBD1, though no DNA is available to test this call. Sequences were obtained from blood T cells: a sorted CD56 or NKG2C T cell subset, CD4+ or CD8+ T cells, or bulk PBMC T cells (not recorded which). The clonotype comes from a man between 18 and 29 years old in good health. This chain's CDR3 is CASSFGQGVNEQFF.